The 8 T cell receptor beta chains given below trace back to one sample, sequenced in a study of spatial heterogeneity in lung cancer. Each CDR3 protein gets one entry after TCRdb re-called the 5' RACE reads with MiXCR. This table holds tens of thousands of distinct CDR3 sequences, 3% to 3.5% found once. Sample time point: sample taken at primary tumor resection. The starting material was normal lung tissue next to the tumor, obtained at surgery. The receptor source for this set is a male donor with early-stage non-small cell lung cancer.

This clonotype was seen at least ten times. The chain links TRBV28 to TRBJ2-6; D gene uncertain. The V gene lost 6 bases and the J gene lost 4 bases, with 7 bases spanning the gap. Germline V gene lookup returns CDR1 MDHEN and CDR2 SYDVKM. The CDR3 extends over 13 amino acids. CDR3 DNA sequence: TGTGCCAGCAGACTCACCGGGGCCAACGTCCTGACTTTC. Translation gives CASRLTGANVLTF. The full variable domain, completed using reference TRBV28 and TRBJ2-6, is DVKVTQSSRYLVKRTGEKVFLECVQDMDHENMFWYRQDPGLGLRLIYFSYDVKMKEKGDIPEGYSVSREKKERFSLILESASTNQTSMYLCASRLTGANVLTFGAGSRLTVL.

This clonotype turned up a few times. The CDR3 here is CASSQTGPQVGANVLTF. The CDR3 DNA reads TGTGCCAGCTCACAAACCGGGCCACAGGTTGGGGCCAACGTCCTGACTTTC. The rearrangement joins TRBV18 to TRBJ2-6, with D perhaps TRBD1 (5 bases). CDR3 length: 17 residues. Trimming pared 4 bases from V and 3 bases from J, leaving 16 bases between. Germline CDR1 KGHSH, CDR2 LQKENI.

This clonotype came up many times. The chain is built from TRBV30 and TRBJ2-3; D unresolved. Between the trimmed V and J ends, which lost 0 bases and 5 bases, there was a span of 6 bases. The V gene's germline CDR1 is GTSNPN and CDR2 SVGIG (reference sequence). The CDR3 is made up of 12 amino acids. The CDR3 region is CAWSVKGDTQYF. CDR3 bases: TGTGCCTGGAGTGTCAAGGGAGATACGCAGTATTTT.

The table lists this clonotype with many counts. The chain combines TRBV9 with TRBJ2-1, with D uncertain. Per the germline V gene, CDR1 is SGDLS and CDR2 is YYNGEE. This CDR3 comprises 15 residues. Trimming took off 0 bases at V and 0 bases at J, with 7 bases between the two ends. The DNA for the CDR3 is TGTGCCAGCAGCGTAGATAGTTACTCCTACAATGAGCAGTTCTTC. Its translation: CASSVDSYSYNEQFF. The full variable domain, rest sourced from reference TRBV9 and TRBJ2-1, is DSGVTQTPKHLITATGQRVTLRCSPRSGDLSVYWYQQSLDQGLQFLIQYYNGEERAKGNILERFSAQQFPDLHSELNLSSLELGDSALYFCASSVDSYSYNEQFFGPGTRLTVL.

This clonotype has a count of ten or more. This chain links TRBV20-1 with TRBJ2-3; 13 bases map to TRBD2. The V gene end was trimmed by 6 bases and the J gene end by 2 bases; junction bases not matched to a gene: 5. This CDR3 is 15 amino acids long. Germline V gives CDR1 DFQATT, CDR2 SNEGSKA (reference sequence). In DNA, the CDR3 is TGCAGTGCAAATGGACTAGCGGGGGCCACAGATACGCAGTATTTT. Its translation is CSANGLAGATDTQYF.

This clonotype has at least ten counts. The chain couples TRBV6-2 or TRBV6-3 to TRBJ1-5, with no clear D. The CDR3 spans 17 residues. Germline V gene data show CDR1 as MNHEY and CDR2 as SVGEGT. Trimming stripped 8 bases from V and 0 bases from J, with 20 bases between. The CDR3 sequence is CASSLGRYAYSNQPQHF. The CDR3 DNA follows: TGTGCCAGCTCATTGGGGAGATACGCTTATAGCAATCAGCCCCAGCATTTT.

In its sample, this clonotype was seen many times. This chain connects TRBV5-1 to TRBJ1-6; the D is unclear. Per germline, CDR1 SGHRS and CDR2 YFSETQ. The CDR3 loop spans 14 amino acids. Trimming stripped 5 bases from V and 6 bases from J, with 12 bases between. The CDR3: CASRTEMLNSPLHF. In DNA, the CDR3 is TGCGCCAGCAGGACGGAAATGCTTAATTCACCCCTCCACTTT. Filled out from reference TRBV5-1 and TRBJ1-6, the complete variable domain reads KAGVTQTPRYLIKTRGQQVTLSCSPISGHRSVSWYQQTPGQGLQFLFEYFSETQRNKGNFPGRFSGRQFSNSRSEMNVSTLELGDSALYLCASRTEMLNSPLHFGNGTRLTVT.

This clonotype was observed at least ten times. This chain joins TRBV9 and TRBJ2-2; D gene uncertain. The V end lost 3 bases, the J end lost 0 bases, and 15 bases lay between the germline ends. CDR3 length: 17 amino acids. Per the germline V gene, CDR1 is SGDLS and CDR2 is YYNGEE. CDR3: CASSASPGHANTGELFF. CDR3 nucleotide sequence: TGTGCCAGCAGCGCCTCCCCGGGCCACGCGAACACCGGGGAGCTGTTTTTT.